Presented here are 19 T cell receptor beta chains from one specimen sequenced in a study of cytomegalovirus exposure and HLA in healthy donors. Use of 60 Vbeta and 13 Jbeta primers characterized the PCR. Here immunoSEQ multiplex PCR was the method, and the copy in TCRdb shows in-frame clones only, minus some. The record lists about 160,000 clones, of which the ten most abundant hold about 1.2%. Sequencing was performed on PBMCs. Source of these receptors: a woman aged 60-75 years in good health and CMV-seronegative.

CDR3 amino acids: CASSPLPETGTNYGYTF. The DNA for the CDR3 is TGTGCCAGCTCACCCCTTCCTGAGACAGGGACCAACTATGGCTACACCTTC. The chain joins TRBV18 to TRBJ1-2, with 7 bases lining up with TRBD1. The V segment lost 3 bases and the J segment 2 bases; nucleotides outside the gene matches: 12. Germline CDR1 is KGHSH and CDR2 is LQKENI. The CDR3 consists of 17 residues.

The chain has TRBV5-5 and TRBJ2-2, with D perhaps matching TRBD1 (5 bases). V was cut by 9 bases and J by 2 bases, with 20 bases left in between. CDR3 length equals 16 residues. CDR1 and CDR2 (germline): SGHKS, YYEKEE (reference sequence). For the CDR3, the DNA is TGTGCCACCAAGGGGCAGGCGGCCCTAAACACCGGGGAGCTGTTTTTT. As protein: CATKGQAALNTGELFF.

The chain has TRBV9 and TRBJ2-7, with TRBD1 matching over 9 bases. Germline V gene lookup returns CDR1 SGDLS and CDR2 YYNGEE. V lost 4 bases and J lost 3; bases outside the gene matches: 5. The CDR3 contains 14 residues. CDR3 in amino acids: CASSPGDRDYEQYF. The CDR3 nucleotides are TGTGCCAGCAGCCCGGGGGACAGGGACTACGAGCAGTACTTC.

This chain links TRBV2 with TRBJ1-2; 7 bases match TRBD1. Germline trimming cut 6 bases from V and 6 bases from J; bases unmatched to any gene: 10. The germline CDR1 and CDR2 sequences are SNHLY and FYNNEI. The CDR3 is made up of 14 amino acids. The CDR3 nucleotides read TGTGCCAGCAGCGCTGGACAGGCGCCGGATGGCTACACCTTC. Its translation is CASSAGQAPDGYTF. The full variable domain, in which reference TRBV2 and TRBJ1-2 provide the parts outside the CDR3, is EPEVTQTPSHQVTQMGQEVILRCVPISNHLYFYWYRQILGQKVEFLVSFYNNEISEKSEIFDDQFSVERPDGSNFTLKIRSTKLEDSAMYFCASSAGQAPDGYTFGSGTRLTVV.

The rearrangement uses TRBV2 and TRBJ2-7, with 8 bases lining up with TRBD1. V shed 8 bases, J shed 5 bases, and the junction held 5 bases outside the gene matches. Per germline, CDR1 SNHLY and CDR2 FYNNEI. This CDR3 region has 12 residues. The CDR3 DNA reads TGTGCCAGCCACGACAGGGGAGACGAGCAGTACTTC. Its protein is CASHDRGDEQYF.

The V and J genes are TRBV29-1 and TRBJ1-1, with D hard to call. V was clipped by 1 base and J by 1 base, with 13 bases between them. The CDR3 sequence is 15 residues long. Germline values: CDR1 SQVTM, CDR2 ANQGSEA. CDR3 residues: CSVEGWESWNTEAFF. DNA for the CDR3: TGCAGCGTTGAAGGGTGGGAGTCTTGGAACACTGAAGCTTTCTTT.

The chain carries TRBV7-9 and TRBJ2-7; D not certain. The CDR3 totals 12 residues. Germline CDR1 and CDR2: SEHNR and FQNEAQ (reference sequence). V lost 4 bases and J lost 3, with 7 bases in between. CDR3 loop: CASSSFYYEQYF. In DNA form, the CDR3 reads TGTGCCAGCAGCTCCTTCTACTACGAGCAGTACTTC.

The rearrangement uses TRBV29-1 and TRBJ2-7; the D gene is possibly TRBD2 (7 bases). Trimming stripped 4 bases from V and 6 bases from J, with 16 bases between. Looked up from germline, CDR1 is SQVTM and CDR2 is ANQGSEA. The CDR3 covers 13 residues. DNA for the CDR3: TGCAGCGTTGGTAGGCAGGGGAGGGGCGAGCAGTACTTC. Protein sequence: CSVGRQGRGEQYF.

A remark on this clone: The junction departs from germline at one end; a sequencing error may be responsible. The chain recombines TRBV7-9 with TRBJ1-4, with D tentatively TRBD1 (6 bases). This CDR3 is 14 amino acids long. Per the germline V gene, CDR1 is SEHNR and CDR2 is FQNEAQ (reference sequence). In nucleotides, the CDR3 is TGTGCCAGCAGGCCAGGGGAATCTAGTGAAAAACTGCTTTTT. This encodes CASRPGESSEKLLF.

This chain links TRBV9 with TRBJ1-5; 7 bases fit TRBD1. This CDR3 comprises 14 residues. Germline V gene sequence: CDR1 SGDLS, CDR2 YYNGEE. The V segment lost 0 bases and the J segment 6 bases; nucleotides outside the gene matches: 3. DNA for the CDR3: TGTGCCAGCAGCGTAGGGACAGGCCTTCAGCCCCAGCATTTT. It specifies CASSVGTGLQPQHF.

This chain connects TRBV9 to TRBJ2-2; D perhaps matches TRBD1 (6 bases). Per germline, CDR1 SGDLS and CDR2 YYNGEE. Deletions cut 4 bases from V and 1 base from J, with 8 bases between. This CDR3 comprises 14 residues. The DNA for the CDR3 is TGTGCCAGCAGCTTGACAGGGAACACCGGGGAGCTGTTTTTT. It translates to CASSLTGNTGELFF.

V and J are TRBV19 and TRBJ1-5; possible D gene TRBD1, 6 bases. Trimming took 11 bases from V and 2 from J, leaving 19 bases between them. The CDR3 totals 15 residues. Germline V gene lookup returns CDR1 LNHDA and CDR2 SQIVND (reference sequence). The CDR3 DNA reads TGTGCCGCACAACCCGGGGGGCTAGGCAATCAGCCCCAGCATTTT. Protein product: CAAQPGGLGNQPQHF.

CDR3 DNA: TGTGCCAGCAGCTTAGGACAGGGGAATGGCTACACCTTC. Residues: CASSLGQGNGYTF. The chain employs TRBV5-4 and TRBJ1-2; 9 nucleotides agree with TRBD1. Germline V gene data show CDR1 as SGHNT and CDR2 as YYREEE (reference sequence). The CDR3 sequence is 13 residues long. The V segment lost 2 bases and the J segment 6 bases; nucleotides outside the gene matches: 2.

The V gene is TRBV19, the J gene TRBJ2-7; 8 bases map to TRBD2. V shed 5 bases, J shed 4 bases, and the junction held 19 bases outside the gene matches. This CDR3 is 18 amino acids long. From germline, CDR1 is LNHDA and CDR2 SQIVND (reference sequence). CDR3 bases: TGTGCCAGTAGTCTCGGGACGGCGGGAAGGGTAGCGGGATACGAGCAGTACTTC. Its protein product is CASSLGTAGRVAGYEQYF.

This chain joins TRBV25-1 and TRBJ1-1; a weak D match, TRBD1 (5 bases). The V and J ends lost 1 base and 7 bases respectively, with 10 bases between them. Per the germline V gene, CDR1 is MGHDK and CDR2 is SYGVNS. CDR3 length: 13 amino acids. CDR3 loop: CASSELQGNEAFF. For the CDR3, the DNA is TGTGCCAGCAGTGAATTGCAGGGAAATGAAGCTTTCTTT. The full variable domain, rest sourced from reference TRBV25-1 and TRBJ1-1, is EADIYQTPRYLVIGTGKKITLECSQTMGHDKMYWYQQDPGMELHLIHYSYGVNSTEKGDLSSESTVSRIRTEHFPLTLESARPSHTSQYLCASSELQGNEAFFGQGTRLTVV.

The rearrangement joins TRBV27 to TRBJ2-1, with 14 bases that match TRBD2. V was pared by 4 bases and J by 7 bases, with 9 bases of the junction left unmatched. The V gene's germline CDR1 is MNHEY and CDR2 SMNVEV (reference sequence). The CDR3 sequence is 17 residues long. The CDR3 coding sequence is TGTGCCAGCAGTTCTCGACTAGCGGGAGGGCCATTGAATGAGCAGTTCTTC. Its protein product is CASSSRLAGGPLNEQFF.

V gene TRBV9 combines with J gene TRBJ2-7; 9 bases align to TRBD1. Looked up from germline, CDR1 is SGDLS and CDR2 is YYNGEE. This CDR3 is built from 14 residues. Trimming at V came to 4 bases and at J to 3 bases, leaving 5 bases not matched to a gene. CDR3 sequence (DNA): TGTGCCAGCAGCCCAACGGGACAGGGCTACGAGCAGTACTTC. Protein product: CASSPTGQGYEQYF.

The chain couples TRBV18 to TRBJ1-5, with unresolved D. The V and J ends lost 1 base and 0 bases respectively, with 10 bases between them. Germline V gene lookup returns CDR1 KGHSH and CDR2 LQKENI. The CDR3 sequence is 16 residues long. CDR3 DNA: TGTGCCAGCTCACCACGCGCAGGTAATAGCAATCAGCCCCAGCATTTT. Amino acid sequence: CASSPRAGNSNQPQHF.

As DNA, the CDR3 is TGTGCCAGCAGCCCCGGACAGGAACCCACTGAAGCTTTCTTT. Amino acids: CASSPGQEPTEAFF. The chain is built from TRBV9 and TRBJ1-1, with TRBD1 matching over 7 bases. V shed 4 bases, J shed 4 bases, and the junction held 7 bases outside the gene matches. CDR1 is SGDLS, CDR2 YYNGEE, per germline. This CDR3 comprises 14 residues.